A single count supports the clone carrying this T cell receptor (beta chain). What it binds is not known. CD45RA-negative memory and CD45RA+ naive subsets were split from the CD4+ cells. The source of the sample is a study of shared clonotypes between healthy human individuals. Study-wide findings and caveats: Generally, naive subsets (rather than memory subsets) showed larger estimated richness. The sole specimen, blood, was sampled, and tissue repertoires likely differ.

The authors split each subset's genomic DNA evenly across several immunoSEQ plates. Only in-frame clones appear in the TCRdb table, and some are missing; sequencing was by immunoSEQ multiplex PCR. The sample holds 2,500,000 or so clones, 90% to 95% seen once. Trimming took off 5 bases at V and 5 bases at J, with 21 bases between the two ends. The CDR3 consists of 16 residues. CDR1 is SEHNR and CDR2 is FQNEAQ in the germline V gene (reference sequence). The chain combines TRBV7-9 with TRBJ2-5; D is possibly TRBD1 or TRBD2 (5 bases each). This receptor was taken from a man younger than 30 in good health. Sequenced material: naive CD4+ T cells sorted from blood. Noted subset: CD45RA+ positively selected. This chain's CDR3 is CASSRSGPVGVETQYF. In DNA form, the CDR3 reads TGTGCCAGCAGCCGATCGGGGCCCGTTGGGGTCGAGACCCAGTACTTC.